Below, 9 T cell receptor beta chains from the same sample are listed, as sequenced in a study of cytomegalovirus exposure and HLA in healthy donors. Researchers ran the PCR with 60 Vbeta and 13 Jbeta primers. Assay used: immunoSEQ multiplex PCR; TCRdb lists only in-frame clones, some missing. The table has over 150,000 clones, less than 80% seen once. Sequencing used PBMCs. The receptors were gathered from a middle-aged man in good health and CMV-seronegative.

In its sample, this clone was seen a few times. The rearrangement links TRBV4-1 to TRBJ1-4; D might be TRBD1 (6 bases). Trimming stripped 0 bases from V and 7 bases from J, with 12 bases between. The CDR3 spans 15 residues. Germline V gene lookup returns CDR1 MGHRA and CDR2 YSYEKL. Here the CDR3 DNA reads TGCGCCAGCAGCCAAGACCAGACAGGTGGTGAAAAACTGTTTTTT. Amino acid sequence: CASSQDQTGGEKLFF.

This chain links TRBV25-1 with TRBJ1-2; TRBD1 is a possible D gene (6 bases). Germline loops: CDR1 MGHDK, CDR2 SYGVNS. Deletions cut 6 bases from V and 3 bases from J, with 11 bases between. The CDR3 runs to 13 residues. The chain's CDR3 is CASRATGYYGYTF. The CDR3 nucleotides are TGTGCCAGCAGGGCCACAGGGTACTATGGCTACACCTTC.

The chain couples TRBV23-1 to TRBJ2-7; TRBD2 might be the D (5 bases). TRBV23-1 is assigned to the ORF class and has an uncertain function. The V and J ends lost 6 bases and 3 bases respectively, with 30 bases between them. The CDR3 length is 19 residues. In nucleotides, the CDR3 is TGCGCCAGCAGGAAAACTAGGCGGAAAGCAATGGCATCCAACTACGAGCAGTACTTC. Translating it yields CASRKTRRKAMASNYEQYF.

The chain links TRBV10-3 to TRBJ1-1, with 8 bases aligning to TRBD1. Germline V gene data show CDR1 as ENHRY and CDR2 as SYGVKD. V dropped 6 bases and J dropped 4; count of bases not matched to a gene: 4. CDR3 length: 13 amino acids. CDR3 in DNA: TGTGCCATCAGGGGGGACAGGAGCACTGAAGCTTTCTTT. Encoded protein: CAIRGDRSTEAFF.

The rearrangement uses TRBV4-2 and TRBJ2-1; 7 bases agree with TRBD2. V dropped 6 bases and J dropped 0; count of bases not matched to a gene: 5. The CDR3 spans 15 residues. In germline, CDR1 is LGHNA, CDR2 YNFKEQ. The chain's CDR3 is CASSLLAASYNEQFF. The CDR3 DNA reads TGTGCCAGCAGTCTGCTAGCGGCCTCCTACAATGAGCAGTTCTTC.

This clone has just one count. The chain uses TRBV5-6 and TRBJ2-5; D is possibly TRBD2 (6 bases). The CDR3 sequence is 11 residues long. The germline V gene encodes CDR1 SGHDT and CDR2 YYEEEE. The germline V and J ends were trimmed by 2 bases and 9 bases, with 8 bases remaining between them. Here the CDR3 DNA reads TGTGCCAGCAGCTTTGCGGGGTCCCAGTACTTC. This sequence encodes CASSFAGSQYF.

The chain links TRBV7-2 to TRBJ2-1, with 7 nucleotides matching TRBD2. The junction had 14 bases not matched to a gene; V was cut back by 5 bases and J by 13 bases. Per the germline V gene, CDR1 is SGHTA and CDR2 is FQGNSA. The CDR3 is made up of 14 amino acids. The chain's CDR3 is CASSAQTSVSNQFF. In DNA form, the CDR3 reads TGTGCCAGCAGCGCCCAAACTAGCGTAAGCAACCAGTTCTTC.

J is TRBJ2-2 and V is TRBV19; possibly TRBD2 for D (7 bases). The germline V gene encodes CDR1 LNHDA and CDR2 SQIVND (reference sequence). There are 15 residues in the CDR3. V was pared by 5 bases and J by 6 bases, with 16 bases between. The CDR3 spells CASSDIAGAAGELFF. The CDR3 DNA is TGTGCCAGTAGTGACATCGCGGGGGCTGCCGGGGAGCTGTTTTTT.

The chain links TRBV14 to TRBJ2-2; TRBD2 matches 13 bases. Germline V gene sequence: CDR1 SGHDN, CDR2 FVKESK. After removal of 4 bases from V and 5 bases from J, the junction contained 10 bases not matched to a gene. This CDR3 has 18 residues. DNA of the CDR3: TGTGCCAGCAGCCGACGGACTAGCGGGAGCCACGGGACCGGGGAGCTGTTTTTT. It is translated as CASSRRTSGSHGTGELFF.